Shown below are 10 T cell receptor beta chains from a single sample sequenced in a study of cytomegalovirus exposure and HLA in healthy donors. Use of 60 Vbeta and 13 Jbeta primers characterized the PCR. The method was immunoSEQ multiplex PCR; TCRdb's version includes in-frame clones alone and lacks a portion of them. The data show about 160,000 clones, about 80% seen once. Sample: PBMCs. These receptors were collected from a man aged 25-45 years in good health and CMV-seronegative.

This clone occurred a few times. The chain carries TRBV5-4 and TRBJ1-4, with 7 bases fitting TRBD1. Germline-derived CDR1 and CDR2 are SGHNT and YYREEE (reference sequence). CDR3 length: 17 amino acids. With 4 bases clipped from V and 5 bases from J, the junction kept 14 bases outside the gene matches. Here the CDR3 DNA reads TGTGCCAGCAGCCCCACTTCTCGGACAGGATCAAATGAAAAACTGTTTTTT. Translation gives CASSPTSRTGSNEKLFF.

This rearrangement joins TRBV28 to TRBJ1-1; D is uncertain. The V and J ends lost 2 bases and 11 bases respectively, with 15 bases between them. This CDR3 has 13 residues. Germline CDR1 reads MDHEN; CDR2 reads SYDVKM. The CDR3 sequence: CASSLVERVMAFF. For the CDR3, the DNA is TGTGCCAGCAGTTTAGTGGAGCGGGTTATGGCTTTCTTT.

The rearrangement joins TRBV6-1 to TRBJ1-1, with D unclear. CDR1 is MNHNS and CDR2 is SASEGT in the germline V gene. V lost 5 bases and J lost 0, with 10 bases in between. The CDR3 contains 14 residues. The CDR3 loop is CASSLLSVNTEAFF. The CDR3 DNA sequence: TGTGCCAGCAGTTTATTGTCGGTGAACACTGAAGCTTTCTTT.

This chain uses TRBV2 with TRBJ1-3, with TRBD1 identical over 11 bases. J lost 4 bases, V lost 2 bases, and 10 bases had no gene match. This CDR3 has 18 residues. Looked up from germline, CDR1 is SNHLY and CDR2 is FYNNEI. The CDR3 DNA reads TGTGCCAGCAGTGAATGGACAGGGGGCGCCGCAGGCGGAAACACCATATATTTT. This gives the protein CASSEWTGGAAGGNTIYF.

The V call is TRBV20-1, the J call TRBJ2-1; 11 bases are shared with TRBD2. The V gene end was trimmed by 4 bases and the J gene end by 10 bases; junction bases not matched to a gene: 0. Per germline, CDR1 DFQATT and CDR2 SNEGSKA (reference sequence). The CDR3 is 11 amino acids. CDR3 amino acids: CSATSGREQFF. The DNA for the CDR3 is TGCAGTGCTACTAGCGGGAGGGAGCAGTTCTTC.

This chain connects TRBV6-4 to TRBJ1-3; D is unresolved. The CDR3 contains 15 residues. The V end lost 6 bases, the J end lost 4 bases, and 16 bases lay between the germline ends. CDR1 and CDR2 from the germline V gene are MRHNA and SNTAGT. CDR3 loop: CASRFDGDGGNTIYF. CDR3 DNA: TGTGCCAGCAGATTCGACGGAGACGGGGGAAACACCATATATTTT.

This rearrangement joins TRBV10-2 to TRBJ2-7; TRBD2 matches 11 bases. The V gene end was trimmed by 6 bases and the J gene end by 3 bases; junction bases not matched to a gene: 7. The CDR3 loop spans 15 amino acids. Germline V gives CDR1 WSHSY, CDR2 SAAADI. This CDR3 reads CASSDLAGGYYEQYF. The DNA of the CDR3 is TGCGCCAGCAGCGACCTAGCGGGAGGATACTACGAGCAGTACTTC.

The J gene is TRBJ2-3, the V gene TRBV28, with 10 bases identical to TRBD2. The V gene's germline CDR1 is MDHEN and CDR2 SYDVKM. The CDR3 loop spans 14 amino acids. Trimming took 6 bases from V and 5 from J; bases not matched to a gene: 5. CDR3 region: CASRSGGAGDTQYF. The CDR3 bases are TGTGCCAGCAGAAGCGGGGGGGCCGGAGATACGCAGTATTTT. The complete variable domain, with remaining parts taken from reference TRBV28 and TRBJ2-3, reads DVKVTQSSRYLVKRTGEKVFLECVQDMDHENMFWYRQDPGLGLRLIYFSYDVKMKEKGDIPEGYSVSREKKERFSLILESASTNQTSMYLCASRSGGAGDTQYFGPGTRLTVL.

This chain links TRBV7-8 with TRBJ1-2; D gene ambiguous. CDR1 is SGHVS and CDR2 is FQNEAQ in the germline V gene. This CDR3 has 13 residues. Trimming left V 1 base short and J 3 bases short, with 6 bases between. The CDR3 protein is CASSLGPDYGYTF. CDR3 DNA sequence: TGTGCCAGCAGCTTAGGGCCAGACTATGGCTACACCTTC.

CDR3 amino acids: CASSLYLGADTIYF. The CDR3 bases are TGTGCCAGCAGTTTATATCTGGGGGCAGACACCATATATTTT. The V call is TRBV27, the J call TRBJ1-3; D is perhaps TRBD1 (6 bases). V was shortened by 1 base and J by 8 bases, with 12 bases between the two germline ends. This CDR3 contains 14 residues. The germline V gene has CDR1 MNHEY and CDR2 SMNVEV (reference sequence).